The TCR beta chain under discussion was sequenced for a study of T cells in Graves' hyperthyroidism and ophthalmopathy. Study observations and caveats: Appearing also in blood were most of the thyroid clonotypes expanded above 0.001. Ophthalmopathy and stable hyperthyroidism were told apart by a 13 V-J model.

V shed 0 bases and J 2 bases; nucleotides not matched to a gene: 9. This CDR3 contains 17 residues. Germline values: CDR1 DFQATT, CDR2 SNEGSKA (reference sequence). The investigators amplified TCR beta CDR3 regions from RNA transcripts. The HTBI primer set drove a first-round RT-PCR of the TCR CDR3. TCRdb reprocessed the multiplex PCR reads with MiXCR, giving one entry per CDR3 protein. Among under 350,000 distinct CDR3 sequences, roughly 15% were seen once, and the ten largest hold roughly 7.5%. Exclusion followed for patients with uncontrolled infection, other autoimmune disease, pregnancy or lactation. When hyperthyroidism was first diagnosed, the blood sample was taken, preceding any ophthalmopathy symptoms. This clonotype has ten or more counts. Its antigen remains unknown.

Sequencing used blood. J is TRBJ2-3 and V is TRBV20-1, with 9 bases fitting TRBD2. This TCR was sampled from a woman aged 25-40 years with Graves' hyperthyroidism that later progressed to Graves' ophthalmopathy. The CDR3 reads CSARDLAGGPHTDTQYF. The CDR3 nucleotides read TGCAGTGCTAGAGATCTCGCGGGAGGGCCGCACACAGATACGCAGTATTTT.